This TCR beta chain was captured by sequencing in a study of blood T cell repertoires in COVID-19. Assay: immunoSEQ multiplex PCR; the TCRdb copy retains only in-frame clones and omits some. The data hold 75,000 to 100,000 clones, with 81% observed a single time. Germline CDR1 is LNHDA and CDR2 is SQIVND (reference sequence). The CDR3 is 14 amino acids. The V gene lost 4 bases and the J gene lost 1 base, with 10 bases spanning the gap. Only a few counts were recorded for this clone. The sequencing sample was made of peripheral blood. This receptor was taken from a woman of 80 years or more with acute or convalescent COVID-19. The chain employs TRBV19 and TRBJ1-1; D not resolved. CDR3 bases: TGTGCCAGTAGTACAAGAAGAGAGAACACTGAAGCTTTCTTT. Encoded protein: CASSTRRENTEAFF. The full variable domain, rest sourced from reference TRBV19 and TRBJ1-1, is DGGITQSPKYLFRKEGQNVTLSCEQNLNHDAMYWYRQDPGQGLRLIYYSQIVNDFQKGDIAEGYSVSREKKESFPLTVTSAQKNPTAFYLCASSTRRENTEAFFGQGTRLTVV.